The 21 T cell receptor beta chains below come from one sample, sequenced in a study of T-cell reconstitution after alpha-beta-depleted transplantation in children. Preparation of the TCRbeta library used unique molecular identifiers. One entry per CDR3 protein results from TCRdb running MiXCR on the PCR reads. The sample yields almost 250,000 distinct CDR3 sequences, about 25% seen once. The material sequenced was PBMCs, taken before TCRalphabeta/CD19-depleted stem cell transplant. Receptors originate from a girl aged 2 to 10 with Fanconi anemia, due to receive a stem cell transplant.

V gene TRBV10-3 combines with J gene TRBJ2-5, with D hard to call. Trimming cost V 4 bases and J 3 bases, with 9 bases left between them. There are 13 residues in the CDR3. Germline values: CDR1 ENHRY, CDR2 SYGVKD. Written as DNA, the CDR3 is TGTGCCATCAGTGTGGGCGTGGAAGAGACCCAGTACTTC. This encodes CAISVGVEETQYF.

In its sample, this clonotype was seen many times. This chain uses TRBV15 with TRBJ2-5; no firm D call. CDR3 length: 15 residues. Germline CDR1 is LNHNV and CDR2 is YYDKDF (reference sequence). V shed 0 bases and J shed 0 bases, with 8 bases lying between them. This chain's CDR3 is CATSRDLLNQETQYF. Written as DNA, the CDR3 is TGTGCCACCAGCAGAGATCTGCTTAACCAAGAGACCCAGTACTTC. Full variable domain (missing parts from reference TRBV15 and TRBJ2-5): DAMVIQNPRYQVTQFGKPVTLSCSQTLNHNVMYWYQQKSSQAPKLLFHYYDKDFNNEADTPDNFQSRRPNTSFCFLDIRSPGLGDTAMYLCATSRDLLNQETQYFGPGTRLLVL.

This clonotype was seen many times. The CDR3 sequence is CASSSDGSEADTQYF. The CDR3 DNA reads as TGTGCCAGCAGCTCCGACGGGTCAGAAGCAGATACGCAGTATTTT. V usage is TRBV5-6 and J usage is TRBJ2-3, with D unclear. This CDR3 spans 15 amino acids. Germline CDR1 is SGHDT and CDR2 is YYEEEE. Trimming pared 3 bases from V and 4 bases from J, leaving 15 bases between.

This clonotype was counted a few times. The rearrangement uses TRBV20-1 and TRBJ2-1, with D tentatively TRBD2 (6 bases). Germline CDR1 reads DFQATT; CDR2 reads SNEGSKA (reference sequence). CDR3 length: 12 residues. V gave up 3 bases and J gave up 9 bases, with 12 bases separating them. In DNA form, the CDR3 reads TGCAGTGCTAGCGGGAGAAGGCGTGAGCAGTTCTTC. Protein product: CSASGRRREQFF.

This clonotype has a handful of counts. The rearrangement joins TRBV12-3 or TRBV12-4 to TRBJ1-5; tentative D call: TRBD1 (6 bases). V lost 10 bases and J 0 bases, leaving 22 bases between the germline ends. CDR3 length equals 17 residues. In nucleotides, the CDR3 is TGTGCCACCACGTACAAAGTCCAGGGGTATAGCAATCAGCCCCAGCATTTT. This codes for CATTYKVQGYSNQPQHF.

This clonotype occurred many times. The V gene is TRBV20-1, the J gene TRBJ2-1, with 8 bases identical to TRBD2. Germline CDR1 reads DFQATT; CDR2 reads SNEGSKA (reference sequence). The CDR3 length is 15 residues. V dropped 3 bases and J dropped 4; count of bases not matched to a gene: 8. CDR3 sequence reads: CSASPPSGWYNEQFF. The DNA of the CDR3 is TGCAGTGCTAGCCCCCCTAGCGGGTGGTACAATGAGCAGTTCTTC.

This sequence joins TRBV20-1 and TRBJ2-7, with 7 nucleotides matching TRBD2. This CDR3 contains 12 residues. With 5 bases clipped from V and 3 bases from J, the junction kept 4 bases outside the gene matches. Germline V gene data show CDR1 as DFQATT and CDR2 as SNEGSKA (reference sequence). CDR3 coding DNA: TGCAGTGCTGGACTAGGAGGCTACGAGCAGTACTTC. It encodes CSAGLGGYEQYF.

The rearrangement links TRBV4-2 to TRBJ2-2, with 7 bases that match TRBD1. CDR1 and CDR2 from the germline V gene are LGHNA and YNFKEQ. V shed 3 bases and J 6 bases; nucleotides not matched to a gene: 10. This CDR3 region has 16 residues. The CDR3 coding sequence is TGTGCCAGCAGCCACCCAGACAGGGAAGGGGCCGGGGAGCTGTTTTTT. Translation gives CASSHPDREGAGELFF.

This clonotype was picked up many times. This chain uses TRBV5-5 with TRBJ2-1; 7 bases fit TRBD1. Trimming took 2 bases from V and 2 from J; bases not matched to a gene: 4. This CDR3 spans 15 amino acids. CDR1 and CDR2 from the germline V gene are SGHKS and YYEKEE (reference sequence). The CDR3 spells CASSFTGTAYNEQFF. In nucleotides, the CDR3 is TGTGCCAGCAGCTTTACCGGGACAGCCTACAATGAGCAGTTCTTC.

This clonotype has a handful of counts. The rearrangement links TRBV25-1 to TRBJ2-7; D call uncertain. The CDR3 consists of 13 residues. V shed 4 bases and J shed 2 bases, with 9 bases lying between them. Germline CDR1 and CDR2: MGHDK and SYGVNS. CDR3 DNA sequence: TGTGCCAGCAGTGTTCAAGTCCCCTACGAGCAGTACTTC. Translation: CASSVQVPYEQYF.

The rearrangement links TRBV5-1 to TRBJ2-7; D ambiguous. Germline V CDR1 and CDR2: SGHRS, YFSETQ. The V and J ends lost 2 bases and 6 bases respectively, with 18 bases between them. The CDR3 sequence is 15 residues long. In nucleotides, the CDR3 is TGCGCCAGCAGCTTTGATGTACACGGAATCGGCGAGCAGTACTTC. Residues: CASSFDVHGIGEQYF.

This chain joins TRBV20-1 and TRBJ1-6; TRBD1 matches 8 bases. The junction had 6 bases not matched to a gene; V was cut back by 6 bases and J by 5 bases. This CDR3 is 14 amino acids long. Germline V CDR1 and CDR2: DFQATT, SNEGSKA (reference sequence). CDR3 residues: CSASGQEHNSPLHF. Written as DNA, the CDR3 is TGCAGTGCCTCGGGACAGGAACATAATTCACCCCTCCACTTT.

The chain recombines TRBV29-1 with TRBJ1-1, with a possible D match to TRBD1 (5 bases). V gave up 4 bases and J gave up 3 bases, with 9 bases separating them. CDR3 length: 12 residues. The germline CDR1 and CDR2 sequences are SQVTM and ANQGSEA. The CDR3, as DNA: TGCAGCGTTGTAAGGGGATACACTGAAGCTTTCTTT. It encodes CSVVRGYTEAFF.

V gene TRBV6-4 combines with J gene TRBJ2-1; unclear D gene. Trimming pared 4 bases from V and 0 bases from J, leaving 10 bases between. Looked up from germline, CDR1 is MRHNA and CDR2 is SNTAGT. The CDR3 contains 15 residues. The CDR3 protein is CASSAAWASYNEQFF. CDR3 coding DNA: TGTGCCAGCAGTGCCGCGTGGGCCTCCTACAATGAGCAGTTCTTC.

This clonotype was found many times. This sequence joins TRBV6-5 and TRBJ1-2; D might be TRBD1 (5 bases). The CDR3 is 14 amino acids. V was clipped by 2 bases and J by 5 bases, with 12 bases between them. The V gene's germline CDR1 is MNHEY and CDR2 SVGAGI. CDR3 nucleotide sequence: TGTGCCAGCAGTTACGGCGCAGGGCGGTATGGCTACACCTTC. As protein: CASSYGAGRYGYTF.

The chain's CDR3 is CASSYSIMGRGETQYF. The CDR3 DNA is TGTGCCAGCAGTTACTCGATTATGGGACGCGGAGAGACCCAGTACTTC. The J gene is TRBJ2-5, the V gene TRBV6-5; perhaps D is TRBD1 or TRBD2 (5 bases each). Germline CDR1 MNHEY, CDR2 SVGAGI. V was cut by 0 bases and J by 4 bases, with 15 bases left in between. The CDR3 covers 16 residues.

At least ten counts were recorded for this clonotype. In nucleotides, the CDR3 is TGCAGTGCTAGAGTCAAGCGGGGGAGCTCCTACAATGAGCAGTTCTTC. Translated, it gives CSARVKRGSSYNEQFF. The chain carries TRBV20-1 and TRBJ2-1, with TRBD2 matching 8 bases. Germline V CDR1 and CDR2: DFQATT, SNEGSKA (reference sequence). Trimming took 1 base from V and 0 from J; bases not matched to a gene: 5. This CDR3 is built from 16 residues.

The gene calls are TRBV5-1 and TRBJ2-1; 9 positions agree with TRBD2. The CDR3 covers 14 residues. V trimming: 5 bases; J trimming: 3 bases; junction bases outside the gene matches: 3. Germline V CDR1 and CDR2: SGHRS, YFSETQ. Written as DNA, the CDR3 is TGCGCCAGCAGTAGCGGGAGTGTCTACAATGAGCAGTTCTTC. It codes for CASSSGSVYNEQFF.

This clonotype has at least ten counts. The chain has TRBV5-1 and TRBJ2-7, with D perhaps assigned TRBD1 or TRBD2 (6 bases each). The CDR3 has 15 residues. In germline, CDR1 is SGHRS, CDR2 YFSETQ. V lost 0 bases, J lost 3 bases, and 13 bases lay in between. This CDR3 reads CASSLEWGAYYEQYF. The CDR3, as DNA: TGCGCCAGCAGCTTGGAGTGGGGGGCCTACTACGAGCAGTACTTC.

The V call is TRBV29-1, the J call TRBJ2-7; TRBD2 is a possible D gene (6 bases). Germline CDR1 and CDR2: SQVTM and ANQGSEA. The V end lost 6 bases, the J end lost 0 bases, and 12 bases lay between the germline ends. This CDR3 comprises 13 residues. CDR3 in amino acids: CSVPSTSSYEQYF. The CDR3 DNA follows: TGCAGCGTCCCTTCGACTAGCTCCTACGAGCAGTACTTC.

The J gene is TRBJ2-2, the V gene TRBV29-1, with D perhaps TRBD2 (5 bases). Germline CDR1 reads SQVTM; CDR2 reads ANQGSEA. V dropped 6 bases and J dropped 2 bases, with 13 bases sitting between them. The CDR3 is 14 residues long. The CDR3 bases are TGCAGCGTGAGGACTGGTACAAACACCGGGGAGCTGTTTTTT. Translation gives CSVRTGTNTGELFF.